Many counts were recorded for the clone carrying this T cell receptor beta chain. Its antigen is still unknown. This sample stems from a study of neurological immune-mediated disorders. Overall study: Multiple sclerosis patients numbering approximately 34 comprised some 30 relapsing-remitting and 3 secondary progressive patients. Study results and caveats: When grouped phylogenetically, the repertoires of 18 of the 34 multiple sclerosis patients fell together in one related-CDR3 cluster, which is a possible signature.

The cDNA came from 5'RACE with 10-nucleotide random UMIs. Every sequencing run returned over 190 million TCR-beta sequences, which were derived from 15-18 subjects. Each CDR3 protein gets one entry after TCRdb re-called the 5' RACE reads with MiXCR. Of 55,000 or so distinct CDR3 sequences in the sample, more than 4% are singletons; the top ten hold about 3%. J lost 1 base, V lost 6 bases, and 3 bases had no gene match. This CDR3 region has 13 residues. The germline CDR1 and CDR2 sequences are SQVTM and ANQGSEA. Sequenced input: PBMCs. V gene TRBV29-1 combines with J gene TRBJ2-3; 8 bases map to TRBD1. This TCR was recovered from a man between 45 and 60 years old with multiple sclerosis. CDR3: CSVKQGGTDTQYF. As DNA, the CDR3 is TGCAGCGTGAAACAGGGGGGCACAGATACGCAGTATTTT.